Described below is a single TCR beta chain sequence and its context. Its antigen is currently unknown. The length of the CDR3 is 14 residues. Germline lookup yields CDR1 SGHKS and CDR2 YYEKEE (reference sequence). Trimming took off 0 bases at V and 3 bases at J, with 10 bases between the two ends. The sample belongs to a study of blood T cells in healthy people across ages. Study as a whole: Researchers report that template switching captured about one barcoded beta molecule per two T cells. Study-wide findings and caveats: Diversity was estimated from one million T cells, and these estimates were considered underestimates.

Next came a second PCR, run for about 7 to 12 cycles, which used a sample-barcoded 5' primer along with a J-beta primer mix. A tag from a template-switch adaptor with 12 random nucleotides marked each cDNA molecule. TCRdb ran MiXCR on the 5' RACE reads and lists one entry per CDR3 protein. Of roughly 2 million distinct CDR3 sequences listed, just under 50% were seen once; the top ten hold 2.1%. Healthy Russian Caucasian donors spanned ages about 6 to 100 years. J is TRBJ2-7 and V is TRBV5-5; D not certain. Sequenced: blood. The sequence was collected from a middle-aged woman in good health. CDR3 nucleotide sequence: TGTGCCAGCAGCTTGGCCCCCGACCTCTACGAGCAGTACTTC. The encoded protein is CASSLAPDLYEQYF.